These 26 T cell receptor beta chains were sequenced from one sample in a study of blood T cell repertoires in COVID-19. Sequencing was performed with immunoSEQ multiplex PCR; in TCRdb, only in-frame clones are kept and a portion is missing. The sample holds about 180,000 clones, roughly 80% seen once. Material: PBMCs or T cells enriched from blood (not recorded which). Receptors originate from a woman aged 40 to 55 with acute COVID-19.

The count of this clone is one. The rearrangement joins TRBV19 to TRBJ1-6, with D unresolved. Germline lookup yields CDR1 LNHDA and CDR2 SQIVND (reference sequence). This CDR3 region has 16 residues. Trimming left V 7 bases short and J 4 bases short, with 17 bases between. This CDR3 is CASTNGRDEYNSPLHF. The CDR3 nucleotides are TGTGCCAGTACCAATGGGCGGGATGAGTATAATTCACCCCTCCACTTT.

The rearrangement uses TRBV12-5 and TRBJ1-3; D is unclear. The germline V gene encodes CDR1 LGHNT and CDR2 FRNRAP. The ends were cut back, 1 base at V and 0 bases at J, with 10 bases in the middle. CDR3 length: 16 residues. As DNA, the CDR3 is TGTGCTAGTGGTTTGGAATGGCTGAACTCTGGAAACACCATATATTTT. The encoded protein is CASGLEWLNSGNTIYF. The full variable domain, its missing parts supplied by reference TRBV12-5 and TRBJ1-3, is DARVTQTPRHKVTEMGQEVTMRCQPILGHNTVFWYRQTMMQGLELLAYFRNRAPLDDSGMPKDRFSAEMPDATLATLKIQPSEPRDSAVYFCASGLEWLNSGNTIYFGEGSWLTVV.

The V and J genes are TRBV5-1 and TRBJ2-5; a weak D match, TRBD1 (6 bases). The V gene's germline CDR1 is SGHRS and CDR2 YFSETQ. CDR3 length: 15 amino acids. The germline V and J ends were trimmed by 0 bases and 2 bases, with 11 bases remaining between them. The CDR3 region is CASSLVGDIQETQYF. In DNA form, the CDR3 reads TGCGCCAGCAGCTTGGTAGGGGACATTCAAGAGACCCAGTACTTC.

This rearrangement joins TRBV10-3 to TRBJ2-1, with D perhaps matching TRBD1 (5 bases). CDR1 and CDR2 (germline): ENHRY, SYGVKD. Trimming took 6 bases from V and 8 from J, leaving 20 bases between them. This CDR3 spans 15 amino acids. CDR3 bases: TGTGCCATCAGAGGAGACCAGGTTGTAGGGGATGAGCAGTTCTTC. Its translation is CAIRGDQVVGDEQFF.

This chain joins TRBV7-2 and TRBJ1-6; 7 bases are a match to TRBD1. CDR3 length: 14 residues. Trimming cost V 5 bases and J 6 bases; bases outside gene matches: 4. Germline loops: CDR1 SGHTA, CDR2 FQGNSA. The CDR3 coding sequence is TGTGCCAGCAGCCAGACAGGGTTTAATTCACCCCTCCACTTT. Amino acids: CASSQTGFNSPLHF.

CDR3 nucleotides: TGTGCCAGCTCGGAAAAGGCCCTAGGGGGCGCGTCCACTGAAGCTTTCTTT. Translated: CASSEKALGGASTEAFF. The gene calls are TRBV18 and TRBJ1-1; 7 bases fit TRBD1. CDR3 length: 17 amino acids. V gave up 6 bases and J gave up 4 bases; unmatched junction bases: 17. Germline loops: CDR1 KGHSH, CDR2 LQKENI. The variable domain in full, completed from reference TRBV18 and TRBJ1-1, reads NAGVMQNPRHLVRRRGQEARLRCSPMKGHSHVYWYRQLPEEGLKFMVYLQKENIIDESGMPKERFSAEFPKEGPSILRIQQVVRGDSAAYFCASSEKALGGASTEAFFGQGTRLTVV.

The chain joins TRBV5-1 to TRBJ2-3, with 9 bases that match TRBD2. CDR1 is SGHRS and CDR2 is YFSETQ in the germline V gene. V trimming: 0 bases; J trimming: 5 bases; junction bases outside the gene matches: 4. The CDR3 contains 15 residues. The CDR3: CASSLEAGGGDTQYF. DNA for the CDR3: TGCGCCAGCAGCTTGGAGGCGGGAGGGGGAGATACGCAGTATTTT.

The chain joins TRBV6-1 to TRBJ2-6; a possible D gene is TRBD1 (5 bases). Germline CDR1 is MNHNS and CDR2 is SASEGT. V was cut by 1 base and J by 3 bases, with 7 bases left in between. The CDR3 length is 15 residues. The CDR3 region has the DNA TGTGCCAGCAGTGAAGGGGGCGGTGGGGCCAACGTCCTGACTTTC. This translates into CASSEGGGGANVLTF.

This sequence joins TRBV30 and TRBJ2-1; possible D gene TRBD1, 5 bases. Germline values: CDR1 GTSNPN, CDR2 SVGIG (reference sequence). There are 12 residues in the CDR3. V lost 1 base, J lost 8 bases, and 9 bases lay in between. Here the CDR3 DNA reads TGTGCCTGGAGTGGGTTAGGGGATGAGCAGTTCTTC. Translating it yields CAWSGLGDEQFF.

The J gene is TRBJ2-1, the V gene TRBV6-5; D remains ambiguous. The CDR3 covers 12 residues. V was trimmed by 6 bases and J by 9 bases, leaving 12 bases between them. Germline V lookup: CDR1 MNHEY, CDR2 SVGAGI. CDR3 protein: CASRQEAGEQFF. The CDR3 DNA reads TGTGCCAGCAGGCAGGAAGCCGGTGAGCAGTTCTTC.

DNA for the CDR3: TGTGCCATCAGTGTGGCGGGAGGGCCCTACGAGCAGTACTTC. Amino acids: CAISVAGGPYEQYF. The chain uses TRBV10-3 and TRBJ2-7; 9 bases match TRBD2. The CDR3 is made up of 14 amino acids. The trim removed 4 bases at V and 2 bases at J, leaving 3 bases unmatched. CDR1 is ENHRY, CDR2 SYGVKD, per germline.

In nucleotides, the CDR3 is TGTGCCAGCAGCTTGGGAGGTGGCGGGAGTCGAGATACGCAGTATTTT. This translates into CASSLGGGGSRDTQYF. This chain joins TRBV7-2 and TRBJ2-3; 7 bases are shared with TRBD2. The CDR3 runs to 16 residues. Germline-derived CDR1 and CDR2 are SGHTA and FQGNSA. V dropped 3 bases and J dropped 5; count of bases not matched to a gene: 11.

The rearrangement joins TRBV7-2 to TRBJ1-2; D uncertain. The CDR3 is 12 amino acids. Germline V gene data show CDR1 as SGHTA and CDR2 as FQGNSA. The V gene lost 4 bases and the J gene lost 1 base, with 4 bases spanning the gap. CDR3 DNA sequence: TGTGCCAGCAGCTACAGTAACTATGGCTACACCTTC. Translating it yields CASSYSNYGYTF.

The rearrangement joins TRBV7-2 to TRBJ2-3, with 10 positions matching TRBD2. The CDR3 has 16 residues. The V gene's germline CDR1 is SGHTA and CDR2 FQGNSA. After removal of 0 bases from V and 4 bases from J, the junction contained 4 bases not matched to a gene. The CDR3 bases are TGTGCCAGCAGCTTAGCGTTAGCGGGAGGCTCAGATACGCAGTATTTT. This translates into CASSLALAGGSDTQYF. Together with reference TRBV7-2 and TRBJ2-3, the CDR3 gives the full variable domain: GAGVSQSPSNKVTEKGKDVELRCDPISGHTALYWYRQSLGQGLEFLIYFQGNSAPDKSGLPSDRFSAERTGGSVSTLTIQRTQQEDSAVYLCASSLALAGGSDTQYFGPGTRLTVL.

This clone was seen only once. The chain combines TRBV5-5 with TRBJ1-1; 7 positions agree with TRBD1. There are 15 residues in the CDR3. Trimming at V came to 2 bases and at J to 4 bases, leaving 8 bases not matched to a gene. Germline CDR1 SGHKS, CDR2 YYEKEE (reference sequence). In DNA, the CDR3 is TGTGCCAGCAGCTTCAACAGGGGTGGGGGCACTGAAGCTTTCTTT. Its translation: CASSFNRGGGTEAFF.

The rearrangement links TRBV11-2 to TRBJ2-7, with 8 positions matching TRBD1. This CDR3 has 13 residues. The germline gives CDR1 SGHAT, CDR2 FQNNGV. V dropped 8 bases and J dropped 3; count of bases not matched to a gene: 6. The DNA for the CDR3 is TGTGCCAGCGGGGTACAGGGGGGCTACGAGCAGTACTTC. It yields the protein CASGVQGGYEQYF.

The chain couples TRBV7-9 to TRBJ2-1, with D possibly TRBD2 on 5 matching bases. With 2 bases removed from V and 8 bases from J, the gap between germline ends came to 13 bases. The CDR3 totals 14 residues. Germline-derived CDR1 and CDR2 are SEHNR and FQNEAQ (reference sequence). CDR3 amino acids: CASSLPLSEDEQFF. CDR3 in DNA: TGTGCCAGCAGCTTACCCCTTAGCGAGGATGAGCAGTTCTTC.

V usage is TRBV4-2 and J usage is TRBJ2-1; 9 bases agree with TRBD2. The germline CDR1 and CDR2 sequences are LGHNA and YNFKEQ. V dropped 0 bases and J dropped 8; count of bases not matched to a gene: 8. CDR3 length: 16 residues. The CDR3 loop reads CASSQEDSGSFDEQFF. DNA of the CDR3: TGTGCCAGCAGCCAAGAGGATAGCGGGAGCTTCGATGAGCAGTTCTTC.

V and J are TRBV15 and TRBJ1-3; tentative D call: TRBD1 (6 bases). V lost 0 bases, J lost 4 bases, and 13 bases lay in between. CDR1 is LNHNV, CDR2 YYDKDF, per germline (reference sequence). This CDR3 has 16 residues. CDR3: CATSRDFGGRGNTIYF. The DNA of the CDR3 is TGTGCCACCAGCAGAGATTTCGGGGGGCGAGGAAACACCATATATTTT.

The chain couples TRBV9 to TRBJ1-4, with 9 positions matching TRBD1. CDR3 length: 15 residues. The J segment lost 8 bases and the V segment lost 3 bases, leaving 8 bases of the junction unmatched. CDR1 is SGDLS, CDR2 YYNGEE, per germline. As DNA, the CDR3 is TGTGCCAGCAGCGAACAGGGGGCGCCGGGAGAAAAACTGTTTTTT. Protein product: CASSEQGAPGEKLFF.

This chain connects TRBV10-1 to TRBJ2-1; no clear D gene. Per germline, CDR1 WNHNN and CDR2 SYGVQD (reference sequence). This CDR3 is built from 12 residues. Trimming took off 10 bases at V and 5 bases at J, with 12 bases between the two ends. The CDR3 loop reads CATQKYNNEQFF. CDR3 coding DNA: TGCGCCACCCAGAAGTACAACAATGAGCAGTTCTTC.

V is TRBV5-4 and J is TRBJ2-7, with a tentative D call TRBD1 (5 bases). The V gene lost 1 base and the J gene lost 6 bases, with 14 bases spanning the gap. CDR3 length equals 14 residues. Germline assignment: CDR1 SGHNT and CDR2 YYREEE (reference sequence). The CDR3: CASSLSLGAPEQYF. In DNA, the CDR3 is TGTGCCAGCAGCTTGTCCCTTGGGGCACCCGAGCAGTACTTC.

The J gene is TRBJ1-2, the V gene TRBV19, with 12 bases fitting TRBD1. The V gene end was trimmed by 8 bases and the J gene end by 7 bases; junction bases not matched to a gene: 5. CDR3 size: 13 residues. Germline CDR1 is LNHDA and CDR2 is SQIVND (reference sequence). The CDR3 nucleotides are TGTGCCAGTGGTCCGGGACAGGGGGCTGGCTACACCTTC. This codes for CASGPGQGAGYTF.

CDR3 sequence (DNA): TGTGCCAGCAGCTTAGCGTCGCGGGGGGGCTCCTACAATGAGCAGTTCTTC. Its protein product is CASSLASRGGSYNEQFF. J is TRBJ2-1 and V is TRBV7-9; the match to TRBD2 covers 9 bases. Looked up from germline, CDR1 is SEHNR and CDR2 is FQNEAQ (reference sequence). V dropped 0 bases and J dropped 0; count of bases not matched to a gene: 3. CDR3 size: 17 residues.

The chain recombines TRBV5-6 with TRBJ1-1; TRBD1 might be the D (5 bases). The CDR3 loop spans 15 amino acids. Trimming removed 4 bases at V and 1 base at J, with 14 bases between. Germline loops: CDR1 SGHDT, CDR2 YYEEEE. Here the CDR3 DNA reads TGTGCCAGCAGCCTCCTGACCACAGGGAACACTGAAGCTTTCTTT. Its protein product is CASSLLTTGNTEAFF. Drawing the rest from reference TRBV5-6 and TRBJ1-1, the complete variable domain is DAGVTQSPTHLIKTRGQQVTLRCSPKSGHDTVSWYQQALGQGPQFIFQYYEEEERQRGNFPDRFSGHQFPNYSSELNVNALLLGDSALYLCASSLLTTGNTEAFFGQGTRLTVV.

This chain connects TRBV5-1 to TRBJ1-2, with a tentative D call TRBD1 (5 bases). V lost 5 bases and J 1 base, leaving 9 bases between the germline ends. The CDR3 is 13 residues long. Germline V lookup: CDR1 SGHRS, CDR2 YFSETQ. CDR3 coding DNA: TGCGCCAGCAGACAGGATCTTAACTATGGCTACACCTTC. Its protein is CASRQDLNYGYTF. The entire variable domain, with the rest obtained from reference TRBV5-1 and TRBJ1-2, is as follows: KAGVTQTPRYLIKTRGQQVTLSCSPISGHRSVSWYQQTPGQGLQFLFEYFSETQRNKGNFPGRFSGRQFSNSRSEMNVSTLELGDSALYLCASRQDLNYGYTFGSGTRLTVV.